Listed below are T cell receptor beta chains from one sample, sequenced in a study of blood T cell repertoires in COVID-19. TCRdb's copy holds only in-frame clones and misses some; the assay was immunoSEQ multiplex PCR. Of 380,000 or so clones detected, approximately 90% appear once; the ten largest clones hold over 0.9%. The sequencing input was PBMCs or T cells enriched from blood (not recorded which). All receptors come from a woman aged 25-40 years with acute COVID-19. Each CDR3 is given with its conserved first and last residue. Each record gives: D gene, J gene, V gene, clone size, CDR3 DNA, CDR3 protein. The D gene is left open where the match is weak. Not all rows give a size; the values are once, few, many and, for expanded clones, a class.

>TRBD1|TRBJ2-6|TRBV24-1|NA
TGTGCCACCAGTGATCACGCCTTAGGACAGGACTCTGGGGCCAACGTCCTGACTTTC
CATSDHALGQDSGANVLTF
>TRBD1|TRBJ2-5|TRBV7-2|NA
TGTGCCAGCAGCCCGGACAGGGTGGTTCAAGAGACCCAGTACTTC
CASSPDRVVQETQYF
>TRBD1|TRBJ1-6|TRBV7-2|NA
TGTGCCAGCAGCTTAAAGGTGACAGGGGGCAGCTCCTATAATTCACCCCTCCACTTT
CASSLKVTGGSSYNSPLHF
>NA|TRBJ2-7|TRBV3-1/TRBV3-2|NA
TGTGCCAGCAGCCTGACTAGTTTTCACGAGCAGTACTTC
CASSLTSFHEQYF
>NA|TRBJ1-2|TRBV18|NA
TGTGCCAGCTCACCACCGGGAGGGAGCGAGGGGTACTATGGCTACACCTTC
CASSPPGGSEGYYGYTF
>TRBD1|TRBJ2-3|TRBV5-8|NA
TGTGCCAGCAGCTTAGGGGACAGGGTGGGCAGCACAGATACGCAGTATTTT
CASSLGDRVGSTDTQYF
>NA|TRBJ1-2|TRBV7-8|NA
TGTGCCAGCAGCTTACCGGGGGGCTATGGCTACACCTTC
CASSLPGGYGYTF
>NA|TRBJ2-7|TRBV6-5|NA
TGTGCCAGCAGTCGGCCTCACAGGGAGTCCTACGAGCAGTACTTC
CASSRPHRESYEQYF
>TRBD2|TRBJ2-3|TRBV9|NA
TGTGCCAGCAGCTCCTGGGGGCGGGAGGGAGATACGCAGTATTTT
CASSSWGREGDTQYF
>NA|TRBJ1-5|TRBV6-2/TRBV6-3|NA
TGTGCCAGCAGCGAAGGGATTACAGGAAATCAGCCCCAGCATTTT
CASSEGITGNQPQHF
>TRBD1|TRBJ1-4|TRBV5-1|NA
TGCGCCAGCAGCCGAGGGACAGGTGAAGGCGAAAAACTGTTTTTT
CASSRGTGEGEKLFF
>NA|TRBJ1-6|TRBV2|NA
TGTGCCAGCAGTGAAGACAGGAGAACCCTCCACTTT
CASSEDRRTLHF
>NA|TRBJ2-7|TRBV6-1|few
TGTGCCAGCAGTGAGTCTGACATCCACGAGCAGTACTTC
CASSESDIHEQYF
>NA|TRBJ1-6|TRBV2|many
TGTGCCAGCAGGGAACACAGCTCCTATAATTCACCCCTCCACTTT
CASREHSSYNSPLHF
>TRBD1|TRBJ1-2|TRBV6-5|NA
TGTGCCAGCAGTAGGACAGGGACTAACTATGGCTACACCTTC
CASSRTGTNYGYTF
>NA|TRBJ1-6|TRBV7-2|NA
TGTGCCAGCAGCTTAGATTTGTCATCGGGAATCGGGTATAATTCACCCCTCCACTTT
CASSLDLSSGIGYNSPLHF
>NA|TRBJ2-1|TRBV5-1|NA
TGCGCCAGCAGCTTAGCGGGCCCGAACAATGAGCAGTTCTTC
CASSLAGPNNEQFF
>TRBD2|TRBJ2-3|TRBV5-1|NA
TGCGCCAGCAGCTTGGAGAGCGGGGGAACCACAGATACGCAGTATTTT
CASSLESGGTTDTQYF
>NA|TRBJ2-6|TRBV30|NA
TGTGCCCAGGGTTTTTGGCTCTCTGGGGCCAACGTCCTGACTTTC
CAQGFWLSGANVLTF
>TRBD1|TRBJ2-5|TRBV9|NA
TGTGCCAGCAGCTGGCGGACAGGGGAAGAGACCCAGTACTTC
CASSWRTGEETQYF
>TRBD1|TRBJ1-5|TRBV3-1/TRBV3-2|NA
TGTGCCAGCAGCCAAGCCGGGACAGGAATCTATCATCAGCCCCAGCATTTT
CASSQAGTGIYHQPQHF
>NA|TRBJ1-1|TRBV7-3|once
TGTGCCAGCAGCTTAGCTTCGGTGAACACTGAAGCTTTCTTT
CASSLASVNTEAFF
>TRBD1|TRBJ2-3|TRBV27|NA
TGTGCCAGCAGTTCCCAGGGGGATATGATCACAGATACGCAGTATTTT
CASSSQGDMITDTQYF
>NA|TRBJ1-2|TRBV30|NA
TGTGCCTGGCGGGGGGCGACTGGCTACACCTTC
CAWRGATGYTF
>TRBD1|TRBJ2-7|TRBV5-4|NA
TGTGCCAGCAGCTTGGCCCCAACAGGGGTCGGCTACGAGCAGTACTTC
CASSLAPTGVGYEQYF
>NA|TRBJ1-2|TRBV20-1|once
TGCAGTGCTAGTACAGGATTCTATGGCTACACCTTC
CSASTGFYGYTF
>NA|TRBJ1-1|TRBV5-1|NA
TGCGCCAGCCCACTGGCGGCGGGTCACACTGAAGCTTTCTTT
CASPLAAGHTEAFF
>NA|TRBJ1-1|TRBV30|few
TGTGCCTGGAGTGACGGGAGGGGGGGTGAAGCTTTCTTT
CAWSDGRGGEAFF